This TCR beta chain comes out of a study of shared clonotypes between healthy human individuals. Study outcomes and limitations: Sequencing of the sorted subsets was shown by rarefaction to be incomplete despite large depth. Clonotypes not shared had lower generation probabilities than those common to all four donors.

Original processing notes: Junction-only sequences without quality scores came from ImmunoSEQ, so filtering differed. The assay was immunoSEQ multiplex PCR, and TCRdb's table has in-frame clones only and misses some. V, J and clone size derive from that table, while D and trimming were established from the DNA sequence. The top ten clones hold approximately 1.1% of a sample with about 1.4 million clones, about 96% of them seen once. The germline V gene has CDR1 SGHAT and CDR2 FQNNGV. The CDR3 contains 16 residues. V shed 5 bases and J shed 2 bases, with 16 bases lying between them. Details on this clone: The antigen is unknown.

CD4+ cells underwent separation, giving CD45RA+ naive and CD45RA-negative memory subsets. This chain connects TRBV11-2 to TRBJ2-1, with D maybe TRBD2 (8 bases). This receptor was taken from a man younger than 40 in good health. Sequenced input: naive CD4+ T cells sorted from blood. The subset is: CD45RA+ positively selected. The CDR3 sequence is CASSTVAGTAYNEQFF. CDR3 DNA: TGTGCCAGCAGCACCGTAGCGGGGACAGCCTACAATGAGCAGTTCTTC.